These 8 T cell receptor beta chains came from one sample sequenced in a study of CD8+ T cells in alopecia areata. The authors extracted RNA and reverse transcribed it into cDNA as the sequencing template. Profiling relied on immunoSEQ multiplex PCR, and the TCRdb table lists in-frame clones only, not all of them. The sample was found to contain about 110,000 clones, and every one recurs. The sample was lesional skin. These receptors originate from a C3H/HeJ mouse with alopecia areata. The strain's MHC haplotype is H2-k.

This clone was seen more than once but under ten times. The gene names given are mouse names. Read sequence stops 4 residues before the CDR3 end, and the germline J gene provides the missing end. V usage is TRBV13-3 and J usage is TRBJ1-1; 7 bases align to TRBD1. Germline V lookup: CDR1 NNHDY, CDR2 SYVADS. Germline trimming cut 9 bases from V and 1 base from J; bases unmatched to any gene: 6. This CDR3 region has 13 residues. The chain's CDR3 is CATRGTENTEVFF. CDR3 bases read: TGTGCCACCCGGGGGACAGAAAACACA.

This clone was recorded at least ten times. All gene names here are mouse names. The read comes to an end 4 residues before the CDR3 does, leaving the germline J gene to fill in the end. V usage is TRBV13-3 and J usage is TRBJ2-1, with 10 bases lining up with TRBD2. Germline V gives CDR1 NNHDY, CDR2 SYVADS. The CDR3 extends over 15 amino acids. Germline trimming cut 4 bases from V and 4 bases from J; bases unmatched to any gene: 5. Partial CDR3 DNA: TGTGCCAGCAGTTTACTGGGGGGGTATTATGCT. This gives the protein CASSLLGGYYA. In full, the CDR3 reads CASSLLGGYYAEQFF.

The table lists this clone with a few counts. Gene names and germline refer to mouse. The CDR3 end lies 4 residues beyond the end of the read and is filled in from the germline J gene. The V gene is TRBV19, the J gene TRBJ1-2; 12 bases are a match to TRBD1. CDR3 size: 15 residues. With 2 bases clipped from V and 4 bases from J, the junction kept 3 bases outside the gene matches. Germline V lookup: CDR1 FNHDT, CDR2 SITEND (reference sequence). The CDR3 loop is CASSIGTGGGSDYTF. Incomplete CDR3 DNA: TGTGCCAGCAGTATCGGGACAGGGGGCGGCTCC.

For this clone: The gene names given are mouse names. The read gets to within 4 residues of the CDR3 end, and the germline J gene fills in the rest. V usage is TRBV1 and J usage is TRBJ2-4; TRBD2 matches at 12 bases. Trimming removed 4 bases from V and 0 bases from J; junction bases left unmatched: 5. CDR3 size: 17 residues. Germline assignment: CDR1 NSQYPW and CDR2 LRSPGD (reference sequence). The CDR3 sequence: CTCSGTGGVVSQNTLYF. The CDR3 DNA, read in part, is TGCACCTGCAGTGGGACTGGGGGGGTTGTGAGTCAAAAC.

This clone showed up many times. Gene names are mouse gene names. The read comes to an end 4 residues before the CDR3 does, leaving the germline J gene to fill in the end. The V gene is TRBV13-3, the J gene TRBJ2-7; 10 positions match TRBD1. The germline CDR1 and CDR2 sequences are NNHDY and SYVADS. V gave up 5 bases and J gave up 3 bases; unmatched junction bases: 5. There are 14 residues in the CDR3. The sequenced CDR3 bases are TGTGCCAGCAGGAGGGGGACAGGGGACTAT. As protein: CASRRGTGDY. The full CDR3 reads CASRRGTGDYEQYF.

This clone was seen more than once but under ten times. The germline and genes are mouse ones. The CDR3 end falls 4 residues outside the read, so it is completed with the germline J gene. This chain joins TRBV13-3 and TRBJ2-1, with 7 nucleotides matching TRBD2. The CDR3 is 15 amino acids. Germline CDR1 reads NNHDY; CDR2 reads SYVADS. V was pared by 5 bases and J by 6 bases, with 11 bases of the junction left unmatched. The DNA read from the CDR3 is TGTGCCAGCAGGAAGACTGGGAAGATTCTTGCT. This gives the protein CASRKTGKILA. The full CDR3 protein reads CASRKTGKILAEQFF.

This clone appeared many times. Any gene name here is a mouse gene name. The sequenced fragment ends 4 residues before the CDR3 boundary, so the rest is inferred from the germline J gene. The chain is built from TRBV13-3 and TRBJ2-3; 9 nucleotides agree with TRBD2. Germline V gene data show CDR1 as NNHDY and CDR2 as SYVADS. The CDR3 loop spans 17 amino acids. The trim removed 0 bases at V and 0 bases at J, leaving 5 bases unmatched. CDR3 protein: CASSDARDWASAETLYF. The CDR3 bases that were read are TGTGCCAGCAGTGATGCAAGGGACTGGGCTAGTGCAGAA.

Comment on this clone: The listed genes are named as in mouse. The same CDR3 can be traced to other DNA sequences in this sample. CDR3 in amino acids: CASGDRLGEYEQYF. The sequenced part of the CDR3 DNA is TGTGCCAGCGGTGATAGGCTGGGGGAGTAT. The chain recombines TRBV13-2 with TRBJ2-7; 7 bases agree with TRBD2. The read stops 4 residues short of the end of the CDR3; the missing end is completed from the germline J gene. The CDR3 consists of 14 residues. Looked up from germline, CDR1 is NNHNN and CDR2 is SYGAGS (reference sequence).